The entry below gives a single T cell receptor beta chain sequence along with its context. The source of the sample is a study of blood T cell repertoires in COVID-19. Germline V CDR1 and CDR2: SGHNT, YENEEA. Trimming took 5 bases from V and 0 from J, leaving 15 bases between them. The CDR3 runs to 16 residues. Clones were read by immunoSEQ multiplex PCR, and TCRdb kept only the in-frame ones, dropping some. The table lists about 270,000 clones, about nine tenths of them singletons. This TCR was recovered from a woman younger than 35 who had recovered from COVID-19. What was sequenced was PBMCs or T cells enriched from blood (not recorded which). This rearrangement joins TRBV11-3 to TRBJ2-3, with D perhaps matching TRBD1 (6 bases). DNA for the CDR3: TGTGCCAGCAGCATGCACAGGGACCTTAGCACAGATACGCAGTATTTT. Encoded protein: CASSMHRDLSTDTQYF.